This T cell receptor (beta chain) was recovered during a study of response to subunit inactivated influenza vaccine. TCRdb fed the RT-PCR reads into MiXCR, producing one record per CDR3 protein. The sample contains under 850,000 distinct CDR3 sequences, 18% of which appear only once. This clonotype was recorded many times. The starting material was PBMCs from blood, obtained 4 to 6 days after vaccination. This sequence originates from a man in his fifties who received an inactivated influenza vaccine.

The CDR3 protein is CASSLAGVGNEQFF. The CDR3 coding sequence is TGTGCCAGCAGTTTAGCGGGAGTAGGGAATGAGCAGTTCTTC. This chain joins TRBV12-3 or TRBV12-4 and TRBJ2-1, with a weak D call TRBD2 (5 bases). V was trimmed by 0 bases and J by 7 bases, leaving 10 bases between them. This CDR3 has 14 residues.